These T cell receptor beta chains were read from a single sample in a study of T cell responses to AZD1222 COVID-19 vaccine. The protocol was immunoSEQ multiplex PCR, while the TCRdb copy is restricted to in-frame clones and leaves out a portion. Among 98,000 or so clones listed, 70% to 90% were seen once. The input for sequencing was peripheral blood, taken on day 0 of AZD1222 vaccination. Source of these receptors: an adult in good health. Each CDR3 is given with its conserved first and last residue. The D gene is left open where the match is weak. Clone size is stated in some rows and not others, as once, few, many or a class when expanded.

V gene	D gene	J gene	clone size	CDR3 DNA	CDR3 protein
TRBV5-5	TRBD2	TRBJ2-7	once	TGTGCCAGCAGCGCCGGACTAGCGGACAACTCCTACGAGCAGTACTTC	CASSAGLADNSYEQYF
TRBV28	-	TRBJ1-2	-	TGTGCCAGCAGACCCTCGGGCAGATACTATGGCTACACCTTC	CASRPSGRYYGYTF
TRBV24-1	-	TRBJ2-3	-	TGTGCCACCAGTGATAAAGGGTCCATAGTAGCAGATACGCAGTATTTT	CATSDKGSIVADTQYF
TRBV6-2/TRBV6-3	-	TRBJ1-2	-	TGTGCCAGCAGTTACCTCAACTATGGCTACACCTTC	CASSYLNYGYTF
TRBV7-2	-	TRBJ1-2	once	TGTGCCAGCAGTCAAGGCAGGGGAAGGGGCTATGGCTACACCTTC	CASSQGRGRGYGYTF
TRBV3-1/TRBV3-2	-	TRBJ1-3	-	TGTGCCAGCAGCCGGAGATCGGCTGCCTCTGGAAACACCATATATTTT	CASSRRSAASGNTIYF
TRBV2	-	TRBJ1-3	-	TGTGCCAGCAGCCTAGACAACCGGGGGACCATATATTTT	CASSLDNRGTIYF
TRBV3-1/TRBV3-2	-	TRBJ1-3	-	TGTGCCAGCAGCCAAGATGATCGCACCATATATTTT	CASSQDDRTIYF
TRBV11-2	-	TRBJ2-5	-	TGTGCCAGCAGCTCCGGGGGGCCCTGGCAAGAGACCCAGTACTTC	CASSSGGPWQETQYF
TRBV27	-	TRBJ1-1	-	TGTGCCAGCAGTTTGGCAGCGGGGGCGCACACTGAAGCTTTCTTT	CASSLAAGAHTEAFF
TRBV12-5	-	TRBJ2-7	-	TGTGCTAGTGGGCAGGACAACTACGAGCAGTACTTC	CASGQDNYEQYF
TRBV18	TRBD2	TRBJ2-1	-	TGTGCCAGCTCACCGGGACTAGCGGGGGATAATGAGCAGTTCTTC	CASSPGLAGDNEQFF
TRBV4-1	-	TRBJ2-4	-	TGCGCCAGCAGCCAAGACAGGGGGACTTTAGCCAAAAACATTCAGTACTTC	CASSQDRGTLAKNIQYF
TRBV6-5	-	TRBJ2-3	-	TGTGCCAGCAGACCCCCCGGGGTGAGCCCAGATACGCAGTATTTT	CASRPPGVSPDTQYF
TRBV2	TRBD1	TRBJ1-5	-	TGTGCCAGCAGCAGCCGTCCGCCGGGACAGCTTAGCAATCAGCCCCAGCATTTT	CASSSRPPGQLSNQPQHF
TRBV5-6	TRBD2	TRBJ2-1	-	TGTGCCAGCAGACCCGGACTAGCGGGGGACAATGAGCAGTTCTTC	CASRPGLAGDNEQFF
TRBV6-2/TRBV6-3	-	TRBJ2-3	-	TGTGCCAGCAGTTATAGTCCGCTAACAGATACGCAGTATTTT	CASSYSPLTDTQYF
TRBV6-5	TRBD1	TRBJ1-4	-	TGTGCCAGCGACAGGGGGGTCAGTGAAAAACTGTTTTTT	CASDRGVSEKLFF
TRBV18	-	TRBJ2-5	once	TGTGCCAGCTCACCCCCCGGAGGAGGGGTCGTAGAGACCCAGTACTTC	CASSPPGGGVVETQYF
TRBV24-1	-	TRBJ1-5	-	TGTGCCACCAGTGCCAGGGCCAATCAGCCCCAGCATTTT	CATSARANQPQHF
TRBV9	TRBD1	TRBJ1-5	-	TGTGCCAGCAGCGGGACAGGGGTCGATCAGCCCCAGCATTTT	CASSGTGVDQPQHF
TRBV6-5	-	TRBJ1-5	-	TGTGCCAGCAAGAGAGGCGTGAATCAGCCCCAGCATTTT	CASKRGVNQPQHF
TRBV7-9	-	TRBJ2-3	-	TGTGCCAGCAGCTTGGGAGGTAAAGATACGCAGTATTTT	CASSLGGKDTQYF
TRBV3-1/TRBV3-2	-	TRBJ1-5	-	TGTGCCAGCAGCCATTCCTGGGCCGAGGGGAGCAATCAGCCCCAGCATTTT	CASSHSWAEGSNQPQHF
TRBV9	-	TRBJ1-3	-	TGTGCCAGCAGCGTAGGGCGGGGGCCTGGAAACACCATATATTTT	CASSVGRGPGNTIYF
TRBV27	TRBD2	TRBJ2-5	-	TGTGCCAGCAGTTTATCCTCGGCACTAGCGGGGGAAGAGACCCAGTACTTC	CASSLSSALAGEETQYF
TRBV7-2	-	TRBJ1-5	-	TGTGCCAGCAGCTTAGGGACAGAGCGGGCTCAGCCCCAGCATTTT	CASSLGTERAQPQHF
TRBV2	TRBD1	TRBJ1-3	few	TGTGCCAGCAGTGTTGACAGGGGAAGAAACACCATATATTTT	CASSVDRGRNTIYF
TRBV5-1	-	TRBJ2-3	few	TGCGCCAGCAGCTTGGCCTTGGTAGCGGAGACAGATACGCAGTATTTT	CASSLALVAETDTQYF
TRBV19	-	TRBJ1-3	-	TGTGCCAGTAGTATTCAGGCCCACTCTGGAAACACCATATATTTT	CASSIQAHSGNTIYF
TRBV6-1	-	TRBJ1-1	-	TGTGCCAGCAGTGAGAGACAGATGAACACTGAAGCTTTCTTT	CASSERQMNTEAFF
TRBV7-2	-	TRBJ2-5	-	TGTGCCAGCAGCTTAGCGCTGAGTCGGGGCCAAGAGACCCAGTACTTC	CASSLALSRGQETQYF
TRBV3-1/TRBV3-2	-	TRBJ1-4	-	TGTGCCAGCAGCCAAGGGAGGGAGGAAAAACTGTTTTTT	CASSQGREEKLFF
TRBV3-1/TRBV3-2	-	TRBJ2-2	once	TGTGCCAGCAGCCAGTACCGACAGGCGAACACCGGGGAGCTGTTTTTT	CASSQYRQANTGELFF
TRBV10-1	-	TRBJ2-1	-	TGCGCCAGCAGTGAGTTAACCGGACTAAGCGCTGAGCAGTTCTTC	CASSELTGLSAEQFF
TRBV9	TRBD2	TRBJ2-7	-	TGTGCCAGCCGGAGAGGGGAGGGGTCCTACGAGCAGTACTTC	CASRRGEGSYEQYF
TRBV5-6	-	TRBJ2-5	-	TGTGCCAGCAGCTTGGAGGGCGCGCGCGGAAAATCAGAGACCCAGTACTTC	CASSLEGARGKSETQYF
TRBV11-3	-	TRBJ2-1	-	TGTGCCAGCAGCCCATCCCTGGGAGCGGCCTACAATGAGCAGTTCTTC	CASSPSLGAAYNEQFF
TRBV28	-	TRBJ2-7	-	TGTGCCAGCAGTTTGGAGGGCCCCTACGAGCAGTACTTC	CASSLEGPYEQYF
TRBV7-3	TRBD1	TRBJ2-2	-	TGTGCCAGCAGCCCAGGGGGCCCCAACACCGGGGAGCTGTTTTTT	CASSPGGPNTGELFF
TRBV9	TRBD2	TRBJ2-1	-	TGTGCCAGCAGCGTAGCGGGGGGAAGGGTGGACAATGAGCAGTTCTTC	CASSVAGGRVDNEQFF
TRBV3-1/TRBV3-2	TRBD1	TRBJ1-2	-	TGTGCCAGCAGCCACGGGACAGGGTCCGGGGGCTACACCTTC	CASSHGTGSGGYTF
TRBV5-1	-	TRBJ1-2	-	TGCGCCAGCAGCTTGGCCCGGGGAGGGAATGGCTACACCTTC	CASSLARGGNGYTF
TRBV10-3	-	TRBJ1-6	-	TGTGCCATCAGTGAAAGGGGACTCGGTAATTCACCCCTCCACTTT	CAISERGLGNSPLHF
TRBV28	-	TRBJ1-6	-	TGTGCCAGCAAACCCGCCGGGGGATATAATTCACCCCTCCACTTT	CASKPAGGYNSPLHF
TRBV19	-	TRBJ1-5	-	TGTGCCAGTAGTATCGCGCCCGGACGGGATCAGCCCCAGCATTTT	CASSIAPGRDQPQHF
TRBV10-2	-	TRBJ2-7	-	TGCGCCAGCAGGAATCAACCCGGGTCAACTTATCACGAGCAGTACTTC	CASRNQPGSTYHEQYF
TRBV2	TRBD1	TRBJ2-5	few	TGTGCCAGCAGTGCAGGGGGAGAGACCCAGTACTTC	CASSAGGETQYF
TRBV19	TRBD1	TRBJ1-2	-	TGTGCCAGTAACCCGAGGACAGGCTTTAACTATGGCTACACCTTC	CASNPRTGFNYGYTF
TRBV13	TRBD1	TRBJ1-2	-	TGTGCCAGCAGCTGGGGACAGGGGATCGTCGCTGGCTACACCTTC	CASSWGQGIVAGYTF
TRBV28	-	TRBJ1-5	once	TGTGCCAGCACCGATTTGCAGCCCCAGCATTTT	CASTDLQPQHF
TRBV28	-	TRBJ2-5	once	TGTGCCAGCAGCTCGGGCCCTCAACAAGAGACCCAGTACTTC	CASSSGPQQETQYF
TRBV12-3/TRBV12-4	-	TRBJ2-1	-	TGTGCCAGCAGTTTATTGGAGGGCTATGAGCAGTTCTTC	CASSLLEGYEQFF
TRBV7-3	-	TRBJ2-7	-	TGTGCCAGCAGCTTAACTAGGGCCGACGAGCAGTACTTC	CASSLTRADEQYF
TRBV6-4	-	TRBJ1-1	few	TGTGCCAGCAGAGCCAGTGGGCTCGAGAACACTGAAGCTTTCTTT	CASRASGLENTEAFF
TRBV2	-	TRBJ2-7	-	TGTGCCAGCAGTGGTAGCAGGATCATTTCATACGAGCAGTACTTC	CASSGSRIISYEQYF
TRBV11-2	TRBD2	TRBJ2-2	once	TGTGCCAGCAGCCGGGGGGAAAGGGCCGGGGAGCTGTTTTTT	CASSRGERAGELFF
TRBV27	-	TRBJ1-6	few	TGTGCCAGCACGGGTTTCTATAATTCACCCCTCCACTTT	CASTGFYNSPLHF
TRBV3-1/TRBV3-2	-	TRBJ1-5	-	TGTGCCAGCAGCCAGGACGGGACAAATCAGCCCCAGCATTTT	CASSQDGTNQPQHF
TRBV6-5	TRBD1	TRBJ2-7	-	TGTGCCAGCAGAAAGGGACAGGCAAAATACGAGCAGTACTTC	CASRKGQAKYEQYF